This T cell receptor (beta chain) was profiled in a study of T cells after posttransplantation cyclophosphamide. Points from the study as a whole: TRB clonality was highly associated with recipient CMV seropositivity and reactivation.

Control samples came 1 year after myeloablative marrow transplants with methotrexate plus calcineurin inhibitor. About this clone itself: Its antigen is not identified.

Germline trimming cut 0 bases from V and 3 bases from J; bases unmatched to any gene: 1. The CDR3 has 14 residues. The germline gives CDR1 SGHRS, CDR2 YFSETQ. TCRdb keeps only in-frame clones here, not all; method: immunoSEQ multiplex PCR. The sample includes 17,000 or so clones, roughly 85% seen only once; the top ten take roughly 28%. The chain recombines TRBV5-1 with TRBJ2-7; 9 bases match TRBD2. Sequenced material: PBMCs, taken after allogeneic stem cell transplant with calcineurin inhibitor and methotrexate. This clonotype originated in a female patient aged 18 to 35 who received an allogeneic stem cell transplant from an unrelated donor, was CMV-positive, and had acute and chronic GVHD. These T cells may partly come from the graft donor. The CDR3 protein is CASSLGSGSYEQYF. The DNA of the CDR3 is TGCGCCAGCAGCTTGGGTAGCGGGAGCTACGAGCAGTACTTC.